This TCR beta chain derives from a study of T cell repertoires in cytomegalovirus infection. Study-level information: An indication of both CMV infection and matching HLA type came from public TCR beta signatures.

This clonotype was found a few times. The antigen is unknown. TCRdb analysed the reads with MiXCR anew, one entry per CDR3 protein. The data hold 150,000 to 200,000 distinct CDR3 sequences, with roughly 17% observed a single time. Study-wide findings and caveats: Within the response measured ex vivo, HLA-C-restricted CMV-specific TCR beta clonotypes were dominant. Cumulative frequency (of public TCR beta family members) identified carriers of CMV plus the relevant HLA.

Sequenced input: CD8+ T cells from PBMCs. This clonotype originated in a human donor in good health (CMV status not recorded). Some clones in this sample may be carry-over from other donors' samples.

CDR3 nucleotides: TGTGCCACCTCACTTGCAACTAATGAAAAACTGTTTTTT. This encodes CATSLATNEKLFF. V gene TRBV28 combines with J gene TRBJ1-4; D unclear. The CDR3 is made up of 13 amino acids. Trimming stripped 10 bases from V and 0 bases from J, with 9 bases between. The germline V gene encodes CDR1 MDHEN and CDR2 SYDVKM. Full variable domain (missing parts from reference TRBV28 and TRBJ1-4): DVKVTQSSRYLVKRTGEKVFLECVQDMDHENMFWYRQDPGLGLRLIYFSYDVKMKEKGDIPEGYSVSREKKERFSLILESASTNQTSMYLCATSLATNEKLFFGSGTQLSVL.